This TCR beta chain was captured by sequencing in a study of Ad26.COV2.S vaccination and SARS-CoV-2 variants. On the study more broadly: Enrollment placed the donor in the COV1001 Ad26.COV2.S trial arm. Ad26.COV2.S shots went into the muscle once or twice, 56 days apart.

The treatment denotes: roughly 20 received Ad26.COV2.S at low or high dose, single or two shots; 5 received placebo; per-sample allocation not given. Collection of the samples took place on day 63 after the first injection of vaccine or placebo. Germline values: CDR1 SGHAT, CDR2 FQDESV (reference sequence). The CDR3 totals 14 residues. V was shortened by 2 bases and J by 8 bases, with 13 bases between the two germline ends. This table comes from immunoSEQ multiplex PCR, and its TCRdb copy is limited to in-frame clones, with some not included. The table has around 300,000 clones, about 88% seen once. The origin of this receptor is a person between 18 and 60 years old who received the Ad26.COV2.S COVID-19 vaccine or a placebo. The gene calls are TRBV11-1 and TRBJ2-1, with D possibly matching TRBD2 (6 bases). The sample consisted of peripheral blood, taken in a trial of Ad26.COV2.S vaccine versus placebo. The CDR3 DNA follows: TGTGCCAGCAGCTTATGGCGAGCGGGTCATGAGCAGTTCTTC. Its protein is CASSLWRAGHEQFF.